Following are 10 T cell receptor beta chains from one sample sequenced in a study of early T cells in non-severe SARS-CoV-2 infection. TCRdb reprocessed the 5' RACE reads with MiXCR, giving one entry per CDR3 protein. The sample includes tens of thousands of distinct CDR3 sequences, roughly 8% of them seen just once. The sequencing input was whole blood. These receptors were collected from an adult who was a healthcare worker with PCR-confirmed SARS-CoV-2 infection or an uninfected control (not recorded which).

This clonotype was observed once. This sequence joins TRBV7-8 and TRBJ1-1; D gene uncertain. CDR1 and CDR2 (germline): SGHVS, FQNEAQ. This CDR3 spans 15 amino acids. The germline V and J ends were trimmed by 1 base and 6 bases, with 15 bases remaining between them. The chain's CDR3 is CASSLGLGMRAEAFF. Written as DNA, the CDR3 is TGTGCCAGCAGCTTAGGGTTGGGGATGCGAGCTGAAGCTTTCTTT.

This clonotype was recorded at least ten times. V usage is TRBV6-6 and J usage is TRBJ1-3; 9 bases map to TRBD1. Germline lookup yields CDR1 MNHNY and CDR2 SVGAGI (reference sequence). V shed 6 bases, J shed 3 bases, and the junction held 9 bases outside the gene matches. This CDR3 region has 16 residues. The DNA of the CDR3 is TGTGCCAGCAGAGCCACAGGGGGCGCGGATGGAAACACCATATATTTT. Translated: CASRATGGADGNTIYF.

The J gene is TRBJ1-2, the V gene TRBV11-2; D gene uncertain. Per germline, CDR1 SGHAT and CDR2 FQNNGV. CDR3 length: 14 residues. Trimming removed 4 bases from V and 6 bases from J, with 15 bases in between. CDR3 loop: CASSSAGGRNGYTF. The CDR3 DNA sequence: TGTGCCAGCAGCTCCGCGGGAGGGAGGAATGGCTACACCTTC.

The genes are TRBV27 and TRBJ2-1; no definite D call. Trimming shortened V by 3 bases and J by 9 bases, and 9 bases separated the two germline ends. Germline V lookup: CDR1 MNHEY, CDR2 SMNVEV (reference sequence). This CDR3 comprises 12 residues. The CDR3 DNA follows: TGTGCCAGCAGTTTGAGGCGAGGTGAGCAGTTCTTC. It yields the protein CASSLRRGEQFF.

The chain links TRBV11-3 to TRBJ2-1; 8 positions match TRBD1. With 2 bases clipped from V and 8 bases from J, the junction kept 5 bases outside the gene matches. There are 14 residues in the CDR3. Germline V gene data show CDR1 as SGHNT and CDR2 as YENEEA. DNA for the CDR3: TGTGCCAGCAGCTTAAGGTCAGGGGGCCATGAGCAGTTCTTC. Residues: CASSLRSGGHEQFF.

This clonotype was counted a few times. The J gene is TRBJ2-1, the V gene TRBV29-1, with 9 bases that match TRBD2. J gave up 11 bases and V 2 bases, and 13 bases lay outside the gene matches. Per germline, CDR1 SQVTM and CDR2 ANQGSEA. The CDR3 has 15 amino acids. CDR3 residues: CSVEWGSGSHRKQFF. In nucleotides, the CDR3 is TGCAGCGTTGAATGGGGTAGCGGGAGTCATCGTAAGCAGTTCTTC.

J is TRBJ2-3 and V is TRBV28, with 11 nucleotides matching TRBD2. Germline-derived CDR1 and CDR2 are MDHEN and SYDVKM. The length of the CDR3 is 18 residues. V shed 4 bases, J shed 0 bases, and the junction held 9 bases outside the gene matches. CDR3 amino acids: CASSSGLAARPSTDTQYF. The CDR3 region has the DNA TGTGCCAGCAGTTCGGGACTAGCGGCACGGCCTAGCACAGATACGCAGTATTTT.

This chain joins TRBV15 and TRBJ2-1, with D perhaps matching TRBD2 (5 bases). The length of the CDR3 is 16 residues. The V gene's germline CDR1 is LNHNV and CDR2 YYDKDF (reference sequence). V was pared by 5 bases and J by 2 bases, with 16 bases between. The CDR3 region is CATSSTDPGTYNEQFF. Here the CDR3 DNA reads TGTGCCACCAGCTCCACCGACCCCGGGACCTACAATGAGCAGTTCTTC.

This clonotype occurred a few times. CDR3 DNA sequence: TGCAGCGTTGGGGGGTACTATGGCTACACCTTC. This codes for CSVGGYYGYTF. J is TRBJ1-2 and V is TRBV29-1; D is possibly TRBD1 (5 bases). Germline V gene sequence: CDR1 SQVTM, CDR2 ANQGSEA. There are 11 residues in the CDR3. With 4 bases removed from V and 3 bases from J, the gap between germline ends came to 6 bases.

In nucleotides, the CDR3 is TGTGCCAGCAGCTCAGGGACAGGGATCGACGAGCAGTACTTC. Residues: CASSSGTGIDEQYF. This chain joins TRBV7-9 and TRBJ2-7; 9 positions match TRBD1. CDR1 is SEHNR and CDR2 is FQNEAQ in the germline V gene (reference sequence). The CDR3 covers 14 residues. The V and J ends lost 4 bases and 5 bases, in that order; junction bases with no gene match: 6.